This T cell receptor beta chain originates from a study of blood T cell repertoires in COVID-19. Study information: Sites in the United States, Italy and Spain provided acute and convalescent COVID-19 samples. PBMCs, B-cell-depleted T cells, or T cells were the source of the cDNA or gDNA that made up the material.

In the authors' methods: From reference gene primer amplification, estimates of nucleated cell counts were derived. Assay: immunoSEQ multiplex PCR; the TCRdb copy retains only in-frame clones and omits some. V and J calls plus clone size are reproduced from that table; the DNA served to infer D and trimming. The top ten clones hold about 9.2% of a sample with about 73,000 clones, 89% of them seen once. This CDR3 region has 14 residues. Germline V CDR1 and CDR2: LNHDA, SQIVND (reference sequence). The ends were cut back, 5 bases at V and 3 bases at J, with 13 bases in the middle. This receptor was identified in an older man with acute or convalescent COVID-19. What was sequenced was peripheral blood. The V gene is TRBV19, the J gene TRBJ1-1; D is uncertain. CDR3 in amino acids: CASSPQVFDTEAFF. CDR3 bases: TGTGCCAGTAGTCCCCAGGTTTTTGACACTGAAGCTTTCTTT.